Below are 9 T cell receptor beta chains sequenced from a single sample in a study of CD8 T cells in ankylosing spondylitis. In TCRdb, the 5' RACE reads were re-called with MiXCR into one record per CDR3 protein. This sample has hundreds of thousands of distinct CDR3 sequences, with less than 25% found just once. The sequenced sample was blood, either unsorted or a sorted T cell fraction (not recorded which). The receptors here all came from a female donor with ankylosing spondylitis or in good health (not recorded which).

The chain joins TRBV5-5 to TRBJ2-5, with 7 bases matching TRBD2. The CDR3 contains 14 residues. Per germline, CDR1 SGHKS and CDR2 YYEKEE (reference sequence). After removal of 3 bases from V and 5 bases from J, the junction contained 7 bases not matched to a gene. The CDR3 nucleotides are TGTGCCAGCAGCTCAGGACTAGGCACGGAGACCCAGTACTTC. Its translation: CASSSGLGTETQYF.

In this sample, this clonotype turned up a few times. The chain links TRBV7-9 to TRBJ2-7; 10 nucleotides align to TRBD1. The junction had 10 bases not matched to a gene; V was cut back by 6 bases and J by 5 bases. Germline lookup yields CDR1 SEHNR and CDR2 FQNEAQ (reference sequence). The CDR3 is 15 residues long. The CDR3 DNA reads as TGTGCCAGCAGGAACACTGGGACAGGGGAGGACGAGCAGTACTTC. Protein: CASRNTGTGEDEQYF.

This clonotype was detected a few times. The DNA of the CDR3 is TGCAGTGCGGACACAGGGAACACTGAAGCTTTCTTT. It is translated as CSADTGNTEAFF. J is TRBJ1-1 and V is TRBV20-1, with D tentatively TRBD1 (5 bases). CDR1 and CDR2 (germline): DFQATT, SNEGSKA (reference sequence). Trimming pared 6 bases from V and 1 base from J, leaving 9 bases between. The CDR3 loop spans 12 amino acids.

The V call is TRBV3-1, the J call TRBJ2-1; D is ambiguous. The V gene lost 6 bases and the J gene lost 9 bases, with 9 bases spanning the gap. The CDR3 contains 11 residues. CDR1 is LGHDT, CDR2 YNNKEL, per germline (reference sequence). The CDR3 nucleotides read TGTGCCAGCAGAAGGGCGAGTGAGCAGTTCTTC. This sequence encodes CASRRASEQFF.

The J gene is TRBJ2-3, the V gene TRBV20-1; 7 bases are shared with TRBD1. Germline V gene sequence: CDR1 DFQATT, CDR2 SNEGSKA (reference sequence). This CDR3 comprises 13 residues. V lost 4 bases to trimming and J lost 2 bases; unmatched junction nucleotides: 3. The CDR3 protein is CSANQGDTDTQYF. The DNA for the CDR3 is TGCAGTGCTAACCAGGGGGACACAGATACGCAGTATTTT.

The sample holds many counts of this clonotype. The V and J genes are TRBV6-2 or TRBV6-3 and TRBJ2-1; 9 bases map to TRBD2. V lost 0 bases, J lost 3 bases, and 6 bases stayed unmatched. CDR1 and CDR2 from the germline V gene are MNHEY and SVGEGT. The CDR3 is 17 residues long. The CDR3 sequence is CASSYSPTSGLYNEQFF. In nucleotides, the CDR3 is TGTGCCAGCAGTTACTCCCCGACTAGCGGACTCTACAATGAGCAGTTCTTC.

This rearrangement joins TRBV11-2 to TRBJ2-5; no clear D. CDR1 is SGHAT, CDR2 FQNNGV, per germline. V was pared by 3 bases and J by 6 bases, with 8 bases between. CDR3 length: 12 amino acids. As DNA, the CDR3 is TGTGCCAGCAGCTTCGTCAGGCAGACCCAGTACTTC. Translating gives CASSFVRQTQYF.

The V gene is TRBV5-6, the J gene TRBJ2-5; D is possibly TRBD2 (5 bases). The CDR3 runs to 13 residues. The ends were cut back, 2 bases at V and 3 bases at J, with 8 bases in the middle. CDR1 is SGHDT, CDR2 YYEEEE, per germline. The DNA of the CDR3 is TGTGCCAGCAGCTTTGGACTTAAAGAGACCCAGTACTTC. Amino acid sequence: CASSFGLKETQYF.

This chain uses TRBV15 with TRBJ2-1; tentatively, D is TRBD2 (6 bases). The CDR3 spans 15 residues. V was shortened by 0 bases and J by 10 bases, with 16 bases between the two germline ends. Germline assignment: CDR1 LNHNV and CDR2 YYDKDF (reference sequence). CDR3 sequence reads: CATSREAGRRREQFF. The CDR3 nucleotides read TGTGCCACCAGCAGAGAGGCGGGAAGGCGACGGGAGCAGTTCTTC. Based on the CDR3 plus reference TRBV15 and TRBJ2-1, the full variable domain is DAMVIQNPRYQVTQFGKPVTLSCSQTLNHNVMYWYQQKSSQAPKLLFHYYDKDFNNEADTPDNFQSRRPNTSFCFLDIRSPGLGDTAMYLCATSREAGRRREQFFGPGTRLTVL.